A selection of T cell receptor beta chains follows, all from one sample in a study of graft-versus-host responses after intestinal transplantation. Measured with immunoSEQ multiplex PCR; TCRdb has only the in-frame clones, and not every one. The sample contains approximately 1,700 clones, more than 70% of which appear only once. The material was ileum tissue, obtained 12 days after intestinal transplant. These receptor sequences come from a human patient who received an intestinal transplant, so some T cells may come from the graft donor. Both conserved end residues are part of each CDR3. The D gene is left open where the match is weak. Expanded clones are given a class, and other clones once, few, many or no size at all.

v_call,j_call,d_call,clone_size,cdr3_aa,cdr3_nt
TRBV30,TRBJ1-2,.,.,CAWSVPYNNYGYTF,TGTGCCTGGAGTGTACCTTACAATAACTATGGCTACACCTTC
TRBV4-3,TRBJ2-1,.,.,CASSQARGEQFF,TGCGCCAGCAGCCAAGCCAGAGGTGAGCAGTTCTTC
TRBV4-3,TRBJ1-1,.,.,CASSRKEGFRAEAFF,TGCGCCAGCAGCCGAAAAGAGGGGTTTCGCGCTGAAGCTTTCTTT
TRBV4-1,TRBJ2-5,.,.,CASSPYEQGEGETQYF,TGCGCCAGCAGCCCATACGAGCAGGGTGAGGGAGAGACCCAGTACTTC
TRBV9,TRBJ2-6,.,once,CASSRGLSGANVLTF,TGTGCCAGCAGCCGGGGCCTTTCTGGGGCCAACGTCCTGACTTTC
TRBV4-1,TRBJ1-1,.,.,CASSMGGSNTEAFF,TGCGCCAGCAGCATGGGGGGGAGCAACACTGAAGCTTTCTTT
TRBV28,TRBJ1-2,.,once,CASSSSPDSLNGYTF,TGTGCCAGCAGTAGTTCCCCGGACAGCCTAAATGGCTACACCTTC
TRBV6-1,TRBJ1-2,.,.,CASSERHFGGYTF,TGTGCCAGCAGTGAGAGGCATTTTGGGGGCTACACCTTC
TRBV4-3,TRBJ2-5,TRBD2,few,CASSQDRVLAGGPSEETQYF,TGCGCCAGCAGCCAAGACAGGGTTCTAGCGGGAGGGCCCTCGGAGGAGACCCAGTACTTC
TRBV2,TRBJ2-7,TRBD2,.,CASSNSGSPPYEQYF,TGTGCCAGCAGTAATAGCGGGAGTCCTCCCTACGAGCAGTACTTC
TRBV7-9,TRBJ2-7,.,.,CASSSGRGPYEQYF,TGTGCCAGCAGCTCCGGCCGGGGGCCCTACGAGCAGTACTTC
TRBV19,TRBJ2-2,TRBD1,once,CASSIFGQGFTGELFF,TGTGCCAGTAGTATTTTCGGACAGGGTTTCACCGGGGAGCTGTTTTTT
TRBV5-4,TRBJ2-3,TRBD2,.,CASSLPTSGSADTQYF,TGTGCCAGCAGCCTCCCGACTAGCGGGAGCGCAGATACGCAGTATTTT
TRBV5-8,TRBJ2-1,.,.,CASSLERGEYNEQFF,TGTGCCAGCAGCTTGGAAAGGGGGGAATACAATGAGCAGTTCTTC
TRBV23-1,TRBJ2-7,.,.,CASSHRYEQYF,TGCGCCAGCAGTCACCGCTACGAGCAGTACTTC
TRBV9,TRBJ1-3,.,.,CASSGSSPGRNTIYF,TGTGCCAGCAGCGGTAGTTCGCCGGGGAGAAACACCATATATTTT
TRBV28,TRBJ1-1,.,.,CASSSEPAGNTEAFF,TGTGCCAGCAGTTCCGAACCCGCAGGGAACACTGAAGCTTTCTTT
TRBV28,TRBJ2-5,.,.,CASSFGGLQETQYF,TGTGCCAGCAGTTTTGGGGGGTTACAGGAGACCCAGTACTTC
TRBV21-1,TRBJ2-2,.,.,CASSKRMALGRRDTGELFF,TGTGCCAGCAGCAAACGGATGGCCTTGGGCAGGAGGGACACCGGGGAGCTGTTTTTT
TRBV19,TRBJ2-1,.,.,CASSPGTRGGNEQFF,TGTGCCAGTAGCCCCGGGACTCGAGGGGGCAATGAGCAGTTCTTC
TRBV9,TRBJ1-1,.,.,CASSVQDGNTEAFF,TGTGCCAGCAGCGTTCAGGACGGGAACACTGAAGCTTTCTTT
TRBV5-1,TRBJ1-1,TRBD1,.,CASSLRTGVNTEAFF,TGCGCCAGCAGCTTGCGGACAGGGGTGAACACTGAAGCTTTCTTT
TRBV5-4,TRBJ2-1,.,.,CASSLEDTQEEFF,TGTGCCAGCAGCTTGGAGGACACACAAGAGGAGTTCTTC
TRBV2,TRBJ2-2,TRBD1,.,CASSRQGEDTGELFF,TGTGCCAGCAGTAGACAGGGGGAGGACACCGGGGAGCTGTTTTTT
TRBV25-1,TRBJ2-2,.,.,CASSERWCATNNTGELFF,TGTGCCAGCAGTGAACGATGGTGTGCTACCAATAACACCGGGGAGCTGTTTTTT
TRBV7-2,TRBJ1-1,.,.,CASSLGMNTEAFF,TGTGCCAGCAGCTTAGGCATGAACACTGAAGCTTTCTTT
TRBV6-1,TRBJ2-7,.,.,CASSQVAASSYEQYF,TGTGCCAGCAGTCAAGTAGCGGCAAGCTCCTACGAGCAGTACTTC
TRBV7-2,TRBJ2-7,TRBD2,few,CASSLGTSGRAYEQYF,TGTGCCAGCAGCTTAGGGACTAGCGGGAGGGCCTACGAGCAGTACTTC
TRBV12-5,TRBJ1-3,.,.,CASGLAGVYGNTIYF,TGTGCTAGTGGTTTGGCGGGAGTGTATGGAAACACCATATATTTT